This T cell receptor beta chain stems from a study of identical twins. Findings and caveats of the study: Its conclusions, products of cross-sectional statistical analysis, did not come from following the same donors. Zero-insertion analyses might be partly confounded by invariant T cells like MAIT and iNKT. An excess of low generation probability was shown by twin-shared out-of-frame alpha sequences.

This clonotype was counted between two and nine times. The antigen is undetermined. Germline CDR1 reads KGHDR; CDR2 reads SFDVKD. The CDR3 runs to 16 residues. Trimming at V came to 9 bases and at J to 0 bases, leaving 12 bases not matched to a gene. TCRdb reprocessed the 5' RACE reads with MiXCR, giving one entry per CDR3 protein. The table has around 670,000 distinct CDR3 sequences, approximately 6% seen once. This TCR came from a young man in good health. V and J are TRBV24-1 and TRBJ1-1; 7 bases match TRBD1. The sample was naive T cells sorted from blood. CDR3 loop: CATPEGQISLNTEAFF. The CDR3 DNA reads TGTGCCACCCCTGAGGGACAGATCTCCCTGAACACTGAAGCTTTCTTT.